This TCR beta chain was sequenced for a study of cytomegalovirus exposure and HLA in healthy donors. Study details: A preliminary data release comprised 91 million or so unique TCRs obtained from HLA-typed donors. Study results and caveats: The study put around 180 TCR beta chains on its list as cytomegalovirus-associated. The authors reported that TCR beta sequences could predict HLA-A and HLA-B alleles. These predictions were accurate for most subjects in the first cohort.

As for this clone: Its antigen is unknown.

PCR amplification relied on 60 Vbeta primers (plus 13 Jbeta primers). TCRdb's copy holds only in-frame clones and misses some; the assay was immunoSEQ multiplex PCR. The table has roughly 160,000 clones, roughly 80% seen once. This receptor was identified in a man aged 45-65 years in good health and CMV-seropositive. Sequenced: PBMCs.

Written as DNA, the CDR3 is TGTGCCAGTAGTGGACTAGCGGGGGGTATATCAGGGATTCCCTACAAAAACATTCAGTACTTC. Protein product: CASSGLAGGISGIPYKNIQYF. This chain connects TRBV19 to TRBJ2-4; the match to TRBD2 covers 14 bases. Germline V gives CDR1 LNHDA, CDR2 SQIVND (reference sequence). V shed 5 bases, J shed 3 bases, and the junction held 18 bases outside the gene matches. This CDR3 is 21 amino acids long.